This TCR beta chain was documented in a study of response to subunit inactivated influenza vaccine. TCRdb reprocessed the RT-PCR reads via MiXCR and lists one record per CDR3 protein. Here the sample spans around 570,000 distinct CDR3 sequences, about 11% being singletons. CDR1 is MDHEN, CDR2 SYDVKM, per germline. V dropped 4 bases and J dropped 5; count of bases not matched to a gene: 7. The CDR3 consists of 15 residues. The same specimen was also included in a second study, on T cells expressing NK-cell markers. That study reports: In generating TCR beta cDNA, 5'RACE template switching with UMIs was used. These same clonotypes (in a few donors) also led the CD3+CD56-NKG2C+ fraction.

Sequences were derived from PBMCs from blood, sampled on the day of vaccination. V usage is TRBV28 and J usage is TRBJ2-7; 11 nucleotides agree with TRBD2. The sequence came from a man in his fifties who received an inactivated influenza vaccine. CDR3 protein: CASSSRLAGSHEQYF. Written as DNA, the CDR3 is TGTGCCAGCAGTTCCAGACTAGCGGGAAGTCACGAGCAGTACTTC. Filled out from reference TRBV28 and TRBJ2-7, the complete variable domain reads DVKVTQSSRYLVKRTGEKVFLECVQDMDHENMFWYRQDPGLGLRLIYFSYDVKMKEKGDIPEGYSVSREKKERFSLILESASTNQTSMYLCASSSRLAGSHEQYFGPGTRLTVT.